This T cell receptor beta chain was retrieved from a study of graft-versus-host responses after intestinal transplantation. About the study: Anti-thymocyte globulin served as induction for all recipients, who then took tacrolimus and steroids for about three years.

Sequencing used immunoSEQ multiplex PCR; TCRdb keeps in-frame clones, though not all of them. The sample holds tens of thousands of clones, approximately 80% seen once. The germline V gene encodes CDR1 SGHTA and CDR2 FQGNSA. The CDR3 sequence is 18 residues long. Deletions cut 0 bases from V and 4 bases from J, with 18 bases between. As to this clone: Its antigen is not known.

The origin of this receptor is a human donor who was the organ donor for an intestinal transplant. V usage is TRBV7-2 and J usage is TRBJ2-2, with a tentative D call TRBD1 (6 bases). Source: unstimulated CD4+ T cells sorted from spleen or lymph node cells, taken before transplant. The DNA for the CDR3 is TGTGCCAGCAGCTTAGCGCTTGGGGCCGGGACACTCACCGGGGAGCTGTTTTTT. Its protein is CASSLALGAGTLTGELFF. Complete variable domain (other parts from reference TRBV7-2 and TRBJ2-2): GAGVSQSPSNKVTEKGKDVELRCDPISGHTALYWYRQSLGQGLEFLIYFQGNSAPDKSGLPSDRFSAERTGGSVSTLTIQRTQQEDSAVYLCASSLALGAGTLTGELFFGEGSRLTVL.